This T cell receptor (beta chain) emerged from a study of blood T cell dynamics during melanoma immunotherapy. Each bulk PBMC sample had approximately 350 ng DNA loaded. Assay used: immunoSEQ multiplex PCR; TCRdb lists only in-frame clones, some missing. Here the sample spans several thousand clones, roughly 88% being singletons. Indicated time point: week 3, after first cycle of checkpoint inhibitor. The CDR3 sequence is 14 residues long. V lost 5 bases and J 6 bases, leaving 16 bases between the germline ends. The V gene's germline CDR1 is SNHLY and CDR2 FYNNEI. This receptor was identified in a human donor with melanoma. Sample: blood, taken from a patient treated with checkpoint blockade. This sequence joins TRBV2 and TRBJ2-5, with D maybe TRBD1 (6 bases). The CDR3, as DNA: TGTGCCAGCAGTACGGACAGTTTATTAAAGACCCAGTACTTC. Translated, it gives CASSTDSLLKTQYF.